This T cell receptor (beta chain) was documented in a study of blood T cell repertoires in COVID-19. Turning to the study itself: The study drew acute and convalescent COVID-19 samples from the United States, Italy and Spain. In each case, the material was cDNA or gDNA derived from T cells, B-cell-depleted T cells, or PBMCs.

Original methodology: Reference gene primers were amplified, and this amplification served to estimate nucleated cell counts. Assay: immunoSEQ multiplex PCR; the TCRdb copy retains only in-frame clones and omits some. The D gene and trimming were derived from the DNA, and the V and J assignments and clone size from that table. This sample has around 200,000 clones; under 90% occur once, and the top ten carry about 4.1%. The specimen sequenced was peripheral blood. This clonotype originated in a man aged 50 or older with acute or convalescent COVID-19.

Here the CDR3 DNA reads TGTGCCACCAGCAGACCCCCAGGGTTTAATGGAAACACCATATATTTT. This translates into CATSRPPGFNGNTIYF. The chain employs TRBV15 and TRBJ1-3; D perhaps matches TRBD1 (5 bases). The V gene's germline CDR1 is LNHNV and CDR2 YYDKDF (reference sequence). Trimming stripped 2 bases from V and 3 bases from J, with 14 bases between. The CDR3 sequence is 16 residues long.